This TCR beta chain stems from a study of cytomegalovirus exposure and HLA in healthy donors (TCRdb year 2017). Some background on the complete study: According to an earlier analysis of a few hundred of the donors, about 170 million T cells yielded approximately 120 million unique TCR beta sequences and more than 250 Gb of sequence data. The aim of the study was to test whether cataloging public T cell receptors could identify signatures of past pathogen exposure. An early release that covered more than 550 HLA-typed donors contained around 300 gigabases of sequencing data and 75 million to 100 million unique TCR sequences. All discovery cohort repertoires had been generated on a single sequencing platform. Class I and class II HLA loci were covered by the typing at four-digit resolution. The study used immunosequencing to profile the T cell repertoires of several hundred subjects and linked those repertoires to cytomegalovirus serostatus. In a later analysis, previously published TCR beta repertoires from 670 or so donors were re-analyzed and high-resolution HLA genotyping was added so that TCR occurrence patterns could be studied. To decide whether each TCR beta V gene segment behaved as functional or pseudogenic, an earlier analysis of over 500 of the donors relied on high-throughput TCR beta sequencing. In a later genetic analysis, genome-wide SNP genotypes for about 65% of the roughly 700 donors were used, and that subset was treated as a discovery cohort. Among the approximately 430 genotyped donors, 81% belonged to the genetic ancestry cluster associated with self-reported Caucasian donors. The later analysis used no new phenotypic data to find candidate immune exposures, relying instead on TCR beta sequences and their occurrence across donors. High-throughput TCR immunosequencing, statistical association of individual TCRs with disease status, and machine learning were combined to predict cytomegalovirus infection status. Along with the roughly 670-subject first cohort, a separate validation cohort of over a hundred different subjects was used. Because of strong linkage in the cohort, a handful of DR-DQ haplotypes were treated as single units for association and clustering. Across some 400 genotyped donors of the cohort, an average of about 250,000 unique TCR beta nucleotide sequences per donor were sequenced, and roughly a sixth of those sequences were non-productive. Donor age, sex, ethnicity and CMV serostatus were collected together with the repertoire data. Typing coverage differed by locus: A, B, C, DRB1 and DQB1 were typed in roughly 629-640 donors, DQA1 in around 500, DPA1 in over 600, and DPB1 in around 490.

A word on this clone: Which antigen it targets is not known. Base qualities are missing; no much larger clone stands one base away.

Library creation used the immunoSEQ multiplex PCR assay. The multiplex PCR relied on a mix of 60 forward primers for TCR Vbeta segments and 13 reverse primers for TCR Jbeta segments. The CDR3 region of rearranged TCR beta genes was amplified from genomic DNA with a multiplex PCR assay. The Illumina HiSeq System was used to sequence the amplified TCR beta libraries as 87-base-pair reads. Per the authors' processing: A later analysis counted about 80 million unique TCR beta chains across the 500 to 850 repertoires, and some 12 million of these chains were shared by at least two donors. A nearest-neighbor algorithm error-corrected the raw reads and collapsed the reads into unique sequences, merging closely related sequences to remove PCR and sequencing errors. CDR3 sequences were aligned to IMGT reference sequences to assign V, D and J gene segments. Each retained sequence needed at least a six-nucleotide match to both a V gene segment and a J gene segment. Rearrangements were classified as productive when the CDR3 lacked stop codons and remained in frame with V and J, and all other rearrangements were classified as non-productive. Following IMGT convention, CDR3 was defined as the stretch from the second conserved V-encoded cysteine to the conserved J-encoded phenylalanine. In an earlier analysis of around 540 of the donors, sequences lacking an unambiguous match to a single V gene segment were excluded. In an earlier analysis of approximately 500 of the donors, a V segment was called functional when productive rearrangements were above 56.7%, and segregating when the standard deviation between donors exceeded 5%. A statistical classification framework was built to diagnose cytomegalovirus status from the catalog of TCR beta chain sequences. V and J gene assignment, in a later analysis, came from comparing TCR nucleotide sequences with IMGT/GENE-DB human TR gene sequences. Using the TCRdist pipeline, a later analysis assigned CDR3 sequences along with most-parsimonious VDJ recombination scenarios. In a later analysis, each TCR beta chain was defined by its CDR3 amino acid sequence together with its V-gene family, and reads lacking a unique V-gene family were excluded. As a way to deal with suspected cross-contamination and a sequencing artifact, a later analysis dropped 640 or so nucleotide sequences that were highly shared and had low generation probability. In a later analysis, a clonal expansion index for each public chain was calculated from normalized within-repertoire ranks of inferred template counts. Generation probabilities in a later analysis came from a VDJ recombination model fitted to out-of-frame rearrangements, and those results were checked against IGoR. Hypergeometric tests were used in a later analysis to score TCR-TCR, TCR-HLA and TCR-CMV co-occurrence, with a repertoire-size bias correction applied to the TCR pairs. To estimate false discovery rates, a later analysis permuted the HLA or CMV assignments 20 times. A later analysis grouped co-occurring TCRs with DBSCAN, adding TCRdist sequence similarity when clustering within HLA-allele-positive subsets. For co-occurrence clustering, repertoires with fewer than 30,000 or more than 120,000 public chains were excluded, along with 5 or 6 repertoires with anomalous nucleotide sharing. TCRdb stores this immuneACCESS table with in-frame sequences only. Part of the clones is absent; in the studies checked, under half of the shortfall reflects unresolved V genes, and no reason is known for the rest. D and trimming were read from the DNA, whereas the V and J calls and clone size are those reported in that table. Across this sample there are 85,000 to 100,000 clones, with about 74% seen only once. The top ten clones comprise about a sixth of the sample.

Overall study outcomes, separate from this receptor: This cohort had only TCR beta chains sequenced, and the lack of alpha or paired-chain data limited which features could be detected. In a later analysis, HLA-associated TCR beta chains were found to be more clonally expanded and to have lower generation probabilities than equally common non-associated chains. In a later analysis, TCR association rates were found to vary across HLA loci, with the most associated TCRs seen for DRB1 alleles and the fewest for HLA-C alleles. A later analysis reported that several top co-occurrence clusters appeared linked to parvovirus B19, influenza, CMV and Epstein-Barr virus. Three of the identified cytomegalovirus-associated TCR beta chains were confirmed in vitro to be specific for cytomegalovirus antigens. An earlier analysis of approximately 590 of the donors showed that most TCR beta V segments appeared in productive rearrangements either about 87% or about 30% of the time, which broadly matched IMGT annotations. Most TCR sequences were seen in very few donors, while some public TCRs were found in many individuals. According to a later genetic analysis, donors in an Asian-associated ancestry cluster had fewer N-insertions in productive TCRs than the roughly 700-donor mean. Linkage disequilibrium might explain the correlated functional status among segregating V segments, but an unknown experimental factor could not be ruled out. An association between a missense DCLRE1C variant and V-gene and J-gene trimming of TCR beta chains was found in a later genetic analysis and replicated in an independent cohort. A group of highly shared sequence variants was considered likely to be a technical artifact of the sequencing pipeline. When HLA alleles, especially DR and DQ, strongly co-occurred, TCR associations were difficult to assign to individual alleles. Sequencing depth was assumed to be roughly uniform across donors in the presence/absence analyses, though that assumption may not hold. The authors suggested that the approach could potentially be generalized to other disease states and immunological phenotypes. A further reported finding was that TCR beta sequences accurately predicted the HLA-A and HLA-B alleles for most subjects in the first cohort. Most CMV-associated TCR beta chains appeared to be HLA-restricted in a later analysis, and the HLA associations seemed to be driven largely by CMV exposure. Specific HLA alleles were associated with 16,951 TCR beta sequences at a false discovery rate of 0.05 in a later analysis. In both the original and validation cohorts, the classifier was reported to diagnose cytomegalovirus status with high specificity and sensitivity. Because HLA typing was missing for some donors at each locus, association tests included only the typed subset. Because the 87-base-pair reads could not distinguish some IMGT-functional V segments, including TRBV6-2 and TRBV6-3, those segments were excluded. Because counts were too low, seventeen rarely observed V segments, including chromosome 9 orphons, were excluded from the earlier analysis of 587 of the donors. The study gave a list of about 150 TCR beta chains associated with cytomegalovirus. For the cohort, immune exposure information was limited to CMV serostatus.

The CDR3 measures 17 amino acids from cysteine to phenylalanine. Here the CDR3 DNA is all that survives: 51 bases in frame from base 1. Looking up the germline V gene yields CDR1 SQVTM and CDR2 ANQGSEA. From V the trimming removes 1 base and from J it removes 0 bases, while the gene matches leave 9 bases of the junction unaccounted for. In total, 630 or so healthy bone marrow donors made up the cohort. At the time of sampling, every cohort member was nominally healthy, though immune exposures that went unrecorded were likely present. The donor was CMV seropositive and belonged to the group of 250 to 300 seropositive cohort members. Every donor gave a peripheral blood sample, and the peripheral blood mononuclear cells from that sample were used for TCR beta sequencing. The Qiagen DNeasy Blood Extraction Kit was used to extract genomic DNA from the blood cell samples.

The chain links TRBV29-1 with TRBJ2-1; 7 bases in the middle match TRBD1. This receptor was identified in a man between 60 and 75 years old in good health and CMV-seropositive. The sample taken for sequencing was PBMCs. CDR3 protein: CSVEGEQGESSYNEQFF. The DNA is as follows: TGCAGCGTTGAAGGAGAGCAGGGGGAATCCTCCTACAATGAGCAGTTCTTC.